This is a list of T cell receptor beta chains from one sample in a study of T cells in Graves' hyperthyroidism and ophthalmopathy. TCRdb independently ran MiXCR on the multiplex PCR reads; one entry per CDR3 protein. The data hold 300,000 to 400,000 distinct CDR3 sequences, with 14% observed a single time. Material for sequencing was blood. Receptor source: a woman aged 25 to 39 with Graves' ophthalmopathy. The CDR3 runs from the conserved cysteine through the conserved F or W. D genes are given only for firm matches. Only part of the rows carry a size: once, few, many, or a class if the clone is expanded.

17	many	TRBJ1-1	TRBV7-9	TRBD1	CASSSNAGTDMNTEAFF	TGTGCCAGCAGCTCAAATGCCGGGACAGACATGAACACTGAAGCTTTCTTT
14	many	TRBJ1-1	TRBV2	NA	CASSSRTGDTEAFF	TGTGCCAGCAGTTCAAGGACTGGGGACACTGAAGCTTTCTTT
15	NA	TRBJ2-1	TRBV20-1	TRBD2	CSAPSRLAGANEQFF	TGCAGTGCTCCGAGTCGTTTAGCGGGGGCTAATGAGCAGTTCTTC
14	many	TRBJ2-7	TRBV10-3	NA	CAISEGTEPYEQYF	TGTGCCATCAGTGAAGGGACTGAACCCTACGAGCAGTACTTC
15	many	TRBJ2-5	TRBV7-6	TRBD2	CASSSQAGVVETQYF	TGTGCCAGCAGCTCCCAAGCGGGGGTTGTGGAGACCCAGTACTTC
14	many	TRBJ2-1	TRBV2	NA	CASSSESSYNEQFF	TGTGCCAGCAGTAGTGAGAGCTCCTACAATGAGCAGTTCTTC
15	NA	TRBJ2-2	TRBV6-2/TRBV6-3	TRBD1	CASSTLTGESGELFF	TGTGCCAGCAGTACCCTGACAGGGGAGAGCGGGGAGCTGTTTTTT
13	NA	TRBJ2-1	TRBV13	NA	CASSPVDYNEQFF	TGTGCCAGCAGCCCCGTCGACTACAATGAGCAGTTCTTC
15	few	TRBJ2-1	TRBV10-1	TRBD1	CASSSRDRSYNEQFF	TGCGCCAGCAGTAGCCGGGACAGAAGCTACAATGAGCAGTTCTTC
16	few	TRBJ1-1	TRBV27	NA	CASIGRGTDMNTEAFF	TGTGCCAGCATTGGTAGGGGAACGGACATGAACACTGAAGCTTTCTTT
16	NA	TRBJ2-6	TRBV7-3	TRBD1	CASSLDRLTGANVLTF	TGTGCCAGCAGCCTGGACAGGCTCACCGGGGCCAACGTCCTGACTTTC
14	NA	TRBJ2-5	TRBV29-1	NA	CSVRRGNYEETQYF	TGCAGCGTCAGGCGGGGAAATTATGAAGAGACCCAGTACTTC
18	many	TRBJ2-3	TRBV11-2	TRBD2	CASSRGLAGDFSTDTQYF	TGTGCCAGCAGTCGCGGACTAGCGGGGGATTTTAGCACAGATACGCAGTATTTT
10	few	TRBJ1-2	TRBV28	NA	CAVRGSGYTF	TGTGCCGTCCGGGGCTCTGGCTACACCTTC
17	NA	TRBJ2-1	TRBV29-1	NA	CSVVGALKDVAYNEQFF	TGCAGCGTTGTTGGGGCCCTCAAGGACGTTGCCTACAATGAGCAGTTCTTC
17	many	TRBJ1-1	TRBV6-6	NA	CASSYSFRSGLNTEAFF	TGTGCCAGCAGTTACTCGTTCCGTTCGGGGTTGAACACTGAAGCTTTCTTT
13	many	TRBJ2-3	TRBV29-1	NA	CSGDSGGTDTQYF	TGCAGCGGGGACTCCGGGGGCACAGATACGCAGTATTTT
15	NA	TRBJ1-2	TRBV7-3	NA	CASSPGPGPSYGYTF	TGTGCCAGCAGTCCCGGACCCGGGCCCTCCTATGGCTACACCTTC
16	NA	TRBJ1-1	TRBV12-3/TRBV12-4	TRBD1	CASSLPTGGGNTEAFF	TGTGCCAGCAGTTTACCGACAGGGGGAGGGAACACTGAAGCTTTCTTT
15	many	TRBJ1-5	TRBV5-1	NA	CASSLEGYSNQPQHF	TGCGCCAGCAGCTTGGAGGGGTATAGCAATCAGCCCCAGCATTTT
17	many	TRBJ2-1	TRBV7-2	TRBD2	CASSPNIAGGEYNEQFF	TGTGCCAGCAGCCCGAACATAGCGGGGGGGGAGTACAATGAGCAGTTCTTC
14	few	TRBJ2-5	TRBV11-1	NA	CASSFPTDTETQYF	TGTGCCAGCAGCTTCCCGACAGATACAGAGACCCAGTACTTC
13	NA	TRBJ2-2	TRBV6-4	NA	CASSPTESGELFF	TGTGCCAGCAGTCCGACAGAGTCCGGGGAGCTGTTTTTT
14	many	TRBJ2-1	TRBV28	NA	CASSLLAENNEQFF	TGTGCCAGCAGTTTATTAGCGGAGAACAATGAGCAGTTCTTC
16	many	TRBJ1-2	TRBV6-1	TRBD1	CAIGAIQGTSRYGYTF	TGTGCCATCGGGGCCATACAGGGGACTAGCCGGTATGGCTACACCTTC
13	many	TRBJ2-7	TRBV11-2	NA	CASLQESTREQYF	TGTGCCAGTTTACAGGAATCGACGCGGGAGCAGTACTTC
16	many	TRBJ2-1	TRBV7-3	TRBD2	CASSNLRLAGDNEQFF	TGTGCCAGCAGCAACCTCCGACTAGCGGGGGACAATGAGCAGTTCTTC
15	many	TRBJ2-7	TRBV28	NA	CASRPGHANSYEQYF	TGTGCCAGCAGGCCGGGACACGCTAACTCCTACGAGCAGTACTTC
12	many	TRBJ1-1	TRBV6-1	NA	CASSEARPEAFF	TGTGCCAGCAGTGAAGCTAGACCCGAAGCTTTCTTT
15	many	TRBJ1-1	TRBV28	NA	CASSRPRAGTTEAFF	TGTGCCAGCAGTCGCCCAAGGGCCGGGACGACTGAAGCTTTCTTT
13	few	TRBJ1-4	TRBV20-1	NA	CSAVLTKNEKLFF	TGCAGTGCTGTATTGACAAAAAATGAAAAACTGTTTTTT
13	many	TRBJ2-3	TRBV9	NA	CASSVARTDTQYF	TGTGCCAGCAGCGTAGCGAGGACAGATACGCAGTATTTT
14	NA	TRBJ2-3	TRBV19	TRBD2	CASNDGGDADTQYF	TGTGCCAGTAATGACGGGGGGGACGCAGATACGCAGTATTTT
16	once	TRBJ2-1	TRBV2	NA	CASSEAAGPSYNEQFF	TGTGCCAGCAGTGAGGCGGCGGGGCCCTCCTACAATGAGCAGTTCTTC
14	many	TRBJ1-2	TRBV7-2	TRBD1	CASSFDRGRSGYTF	TGTGCCAGCAGCTTCGACAGGGGGCGAAGTGGCTACACCTTC
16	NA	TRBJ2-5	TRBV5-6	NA	CASNFGMGAGQETQYF	TGTGCCAGCAACTTCGGGATGGGGGCCGGGCAAGAGACCCAGTACTTC
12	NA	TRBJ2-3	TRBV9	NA	CASRPATDTQYF	TGTGCCAGCAGACCAGCCACAGATACGCAGTATTTT
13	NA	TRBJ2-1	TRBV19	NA	CASSPSWDNEQFF	TGTGCCAGTAGCCCTTCATGGGACAATGAGCAGTTCTTC
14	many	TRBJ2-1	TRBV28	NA	CASSLVRSYNEQFF	TGTGCCAGCAGTTTGGTACGATCCTACAATGAGCAGTTCTTC
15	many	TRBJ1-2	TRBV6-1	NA	CASWQEGSFNYGYTF	TGTGCCAGCTGGCAGGAGGGATCGTTTAACTATGGCTACACCTTC
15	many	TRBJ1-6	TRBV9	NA	CASSDLSGGMAPLHF	TGTGCCAGCAGCGACCTGTCCGGGGGGATGGCGCCCCTCCACTTT
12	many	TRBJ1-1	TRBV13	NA	CASSRSANLAFF	TGTGCCAGCAGCCGCTCCGCCAACCTAGCTTTCTTT
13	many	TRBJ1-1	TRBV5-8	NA	CASSLGGTTEAFF	TGTGCCAGCAGCTTGGGCGGTACTACTGAAGCTTTCTTT
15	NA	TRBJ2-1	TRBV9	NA	CASSGGVGFFNEQFF	TGTGCCAGCAGCGGGGGGGTGGGATTTTTCAATGAGCAGTTCTTC
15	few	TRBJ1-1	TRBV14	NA	CASSQDIVSLAEAFF	TGTGCCAGCAGCCAAGATATCGTGTCATTGGCTGAAGCTTTCTTT
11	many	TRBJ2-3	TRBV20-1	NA	CSARARDTQYF	TGCAGTGCTAGAGCGAGGGATACGCAGTATTTT
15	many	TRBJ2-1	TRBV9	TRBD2	CASSVVSSGANEQFF	TGTGCCAGCAGCGTAGTGTCTAGCGGGGCCAATGAGCAGTTCTTC
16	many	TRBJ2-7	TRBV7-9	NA	CASSLPVRPNLYEQYF	TGTGCCAGCAGCTTACCTGTTCGACCAAACCTCTACGAGCAGTACTTC
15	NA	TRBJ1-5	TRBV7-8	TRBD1	CASTDLPGQNQPQHF	TGTGCCAGCACCGATCTACCGGGACAGAATCAGCCCCAGCATTTT
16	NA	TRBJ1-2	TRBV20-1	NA	CSARAGERIANYGYTF	TGCAGTGCTAGAGCTGGGGAACGTATAGCTAACTATGGCTACACCTTC